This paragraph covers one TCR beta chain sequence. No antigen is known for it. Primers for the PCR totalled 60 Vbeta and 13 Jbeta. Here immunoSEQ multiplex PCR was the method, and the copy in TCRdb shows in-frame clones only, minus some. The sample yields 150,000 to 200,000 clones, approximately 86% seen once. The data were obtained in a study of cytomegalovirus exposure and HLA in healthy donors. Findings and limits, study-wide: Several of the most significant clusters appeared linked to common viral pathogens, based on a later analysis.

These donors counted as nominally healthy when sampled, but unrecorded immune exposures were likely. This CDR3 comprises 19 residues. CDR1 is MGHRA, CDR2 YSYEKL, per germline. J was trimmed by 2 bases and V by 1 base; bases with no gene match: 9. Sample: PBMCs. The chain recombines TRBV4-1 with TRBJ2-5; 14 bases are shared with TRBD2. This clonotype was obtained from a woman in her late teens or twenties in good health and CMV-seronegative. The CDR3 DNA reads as TGCGCCAGCAGCCAAGGGGGCGGGACTAGCGGGAGTCATCAAGAGACCCAGTACTTC. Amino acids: CASSQGGGTSGSHQETQYF.